The 32 T cell receptor beta chains below all came from one sample that was sequenced in a study of Ad26.COV2.S vaccination and SARS-CoV-2 variants (dated by TCRdb to about 2021). The sample's treatment or condition label, decoded: roughly 18 received Ad26.COV2.S at low or high dose, single or two shots; roughly five received placebo; per-sample allocation not given. For vaccine and placebo recipients, the sequenced repertoires came from samples collected on day 63 after the first injection. Library creation used the immunoSEQ multiplex PCR assay. Drawn from immuneACCESS, this table holds only the in-frame rearrangements with V and J called that TCRdb kept. Clones are partly lost; checked studies trace under half to an unresolved V gene and leave the rest unexplained. Here the sample has 350,000 to 450,000 clones; around 84% occur a single time. Of the sample, approximately 3.5% falls within the top ten clones.

The sample here was peripheral blood, taken in a trial of Ad26.COV2.S vaccine versus placebo. The receptor source for this set is a person aged 18-65 years who received the Ad26.COV2.S COVID-19 vaccine or a placebo.

The V gene is TRBV6-6, the J gene TRBJ2-1, with D tentatively TRBD1 or TRBD2 (6 bases each). V lost 5 bases to trimming and J lost 0 bases, with 14 bases between them. This CDR3 contains 16 residues. Germline CDR1 is MNHNY and CDR2 is SVGAGI (reference sequence). CDR3 nucleotide sequence: TGTGCCAGCAGTCCAATGAGGGGGGACTCCTACAATGAGCAGTTCTTC. It encodes CASSPMRGDSYNEQFF.

In this sample, this clone turned up once. This chain joins TRBV15 and TRBJ1-1, with D unresolved. V dropped 4 bases and J dropped 0 bases, with 12 bases sitting between them. Per germline, CDR1 LNHNV and CDR2 YYDKDF (reference sequence). This CDR3 has 15 residues. CDR3 sequence reads: CATSKPQQLNTEAFF. CDR3 nucleotides: TGTGCCACCAGCAAGCCCCAACAGTTGAACACTGAAGCTTTCTTT.

The chain carries TRBV3-1 (or the pseudogene TRBV3-2) and TRBJ2-2; TRBD1 matches at 8 bases. After removal of 1 base from V and 6 bases from J, the junction contained 1 base not matched to a gene. This CDR3 is built from 14 residues. Germline V lookup: CDR1 LGHDT, CDR2 YNNKEL (reference sequence). The DNA of the CDR3 is TGTGCCAGCAGCCAAGTGACAGGGGCCGGGGAGCTGTTTTTT. This sequence encodes CASSQVTGAGELFF.

The chain joins TRBV19 to TRBJ1-2, with D possibly being TRBD1 (5 bases). Germline CDR1 LNHDA, CDR2 SQIVND (reference sequence). The V and J ends lost 4 bases and 5 bases respectively, with 17 bases between them. The CDR3 covers 15 residues. CDR3 amino acids: CASSTSGGSTYGYTF. The CDR3 coding sequence is TGTGCCAGTAGTACCTCCGGGGGGAGCACGTATGGCTACACCTTC.

This clone was picked up one time. This chain links TRBV7-9 with TRBJ2-3; D gene unclear. Deletions cut 3 bases from V and 2 bases from J, with 9 bases between. The V gene's germline CDR1 is SEHNR and CDR2 FQNEAQ (reference sequence). The CDR3 consists of 14 residues. CDR3 loop: CASSFLVNTDTQYF. CDR3 DNA: TGTGCCAGCAGCTTCTTAGTTAACACAGATACGCAGTATTTT.

The J gene is TRBJ2-3, the V gene TRBV11-3; TRBD1 matches at 9 bases. J lost 8 bases, V lost 2 bases, and 17 bases had no gene match. The CDR3 spans 18 residues. Germline V gene sequence: CDR1 SGHNT, CDR2 YENEEA. The CDR3 loop is CASSLRGTGGLRFVTQYF. As DNA, the CDR3 is TGTGCCAGCAGCTTAAGGGGAACAGGGGGCTTAAGGTTTGTTACGCAGTATTTT.

This chain connects TRBV10-3 to TRBJ2-5; D may be TRBD1 (5 bases). This CDR3 region has 13 residues. V lost 4 bases and J lost 3, with 9 bases in between. Germline CDR1 reads ENHRY; CDR2 reads SYGVKD. CDR3 DNA sequence: TGTGCCATCAGTGGAGCAGGGAAAGAGACCCAGTACTTC. Its translation is CAISGAGKETQYF.

The gene calls are TRBV14 and TRBJ2-7; D remains unclear. The germline V and J ends were trimmed by 5 bases and 2 bases, with 7 bases remaining between them. The CDR3 length is 12 residues. Looked up from germline, CDR1 is SGHDN and CDR2 is FVKESK. The DNA for the CDR3 is TGTGCCAGCAGCTTCCTCCCCTACGAGCAGTACTTC. This sequence encodes CASSFLPYEQYF.

The V call is TRBV5-1, the J call TRBJ2-2; TRBD1 matches 9 bases. J lost 4 bases, V lost 9 bases, and 10 bases had no gene match. This CDR3 region has 15 residues. CDR1 is SGHRS and CDR2 is YFSETQ in the germline V gene. CDR3 loop: CATQLSTGGTGELFF. As DNA, the CDR3 is TGCGCCACCCAACTTTCGACAGGGGGCACCGGGGAGCTGTTTTTT. Drawing the rest from reference TRBV5-1 and TRBJ2-2, the complete variable domain is KAGVTQTPRYLIKTRGQQVTLSCSPISGHRSVSWYQQTPGQGLQFLFEYFSETQRNKGNFPGRFSGRQFSNSRSEMNVSTLELGDSALYLCATQLSTGGTGELFFGEGSRLTVL.

The table lists this clone with a few counts. V and J are TRBV5-4 and TRBJ2-5, with a tentative D call TRBD2 (6 bases). Deletions cut 2 bases from V and 3 bases from J, with 11 bases between. Per the germline V gene, CDR1 is SGHNT and CDR2 is YYREEE (reference sequence). CDR3 length equals 14 residues. The CDR3 region is CASSFGLNEETQYF. The DNA for the CDR3 is TGTGCCAGCAGCTTCGGACTAAACGAAGAGACCCAGTACTTC.

The V call is TRBV7-2, the J call TRBJ2-7; tentative D call: TRBD2 (6 bases). From germline, CDR1 is SGHTA and CDR2 FQGNSA. V was trimmed by 2 bases and J by 0 bases, leaving 11 bases between them. The CDR3 is made up of 15 amino acids. The chain's CDR3 is CASSLTAGSSYEQYF. In DNA, the CDR3 is TGTGCCAGCAGCTTAACGGCGGGATCCTCCTACGAGCAGTACTTC.

The rearrangement uses TRBV7-2 and TRBJ1-1; D gene ambiguous. The CDR3 consists of 13 residues. The germline V gene has CDR1 SGHTA and CDR2 FQGNSA. V was shortened by 5 bases and J by 0 bases, with 7 bases between the two germline ends. The CDR3 nucleotides read TGTGCCAGCAGCGCACGGCTGAACACTGAAGCTTTCTTT. It is translated as CASSARLNTEAFF.

This clone was seen a handful of times. The chain links TRBV6-6 to TRBJ2-7; D perhaps matches TRBD2 (5 bases). Germline CDR1 is MNHNY and CDR2 is SVGAGI (reference sequence). This CDR3 contains 13 residues. V was cut by 5 bases and J by 2 bases, with 10 bases left in between. The CDR3 DNA follows: TGTGCCAGCAGTCCCCGGGAAACCTACGAGCAGTACTTC. Translation gives CASSPRETYEQYF.

This clone was seen once. The chain is built from TRBV7-2 and TRBJ1-2, with 8 positions matching TRBD1. Germline V CDR1 and CDR2: SGHTA, FQGNSA. V shed 4 bases and J 5 bases; nucleotides not matched to a gene: 3. The CDR3 has 13 residues. The CDR3 nucleotides read TGTGCCAGCAGCTCGGACAGGGTATATGGCTACACCTTC. It specifies CASSSDRVYGYTF.

The chain is built from TRBV27 and TRBJ2-3; D gene unclear. The CDR3 totals 13 residues. Looked up from germline, CDR1 is MNHEY and CDR2 is SMNVEV (reference sequence). The germline V and J ends were trimmed by 5 bases and 5 bases, with 11 bases remaining between them. DNA of the CDR3: TGTGCCAGCAGTCCCTCCCTGGGAGATACGCAGTATTTT. Encoded protein: CASSPSLGDTQYF.

The chain has TRBV5-5 and TRBJ2-4; TRBD1 matches 10 bases. CDR1 SGHKS and CDR2 YYEKEE come from the germline V gene (reference sequence). Trimming at V came to 0 bases and at J to 2 bases, leaving 5 bases not matched to a gene. The CDR3 consists of 17 residues. The DNA for the CDR3 is TGTGCCAGCAGCTTGGAGACAGGGGGCATATCCAAAAACATTCAGTACTTC. Protein sequence: CASSLETGGISKNIQYF.

This chain connects TRBV4-1 to TRBJ1-2, with a tentative D call TRBD1 (6 bases). In germline, CDR1 is MGHRA, CDR2 YSYEKL. Trimming shortened V by 1 base and J by 8 bases, and 17 bases separated the two germline ends. The CDR3 consists of 15 residues. CDR3 nucleotide sequence: TGCGCCAGCAGCCAAGGAACAGGGCTCCCGGGAGGCTACACCTTC. Encoded protein: CASSQGTGLPGGYTF.

A single count supports this clone. The V gene is TRBV28, the J gene TRBJ1-2; 7 positions agree with TRBD1. The CDR3 runs to 15 residues. CDR1 and CDR2 from the germline V gene are MDHEN and SYDVKM. V trimming: 5 bases; J trimming: 2 bases; junction bases outside the gene matches: 8. DNA for the CDR3: TGTGCCAGCAGTATGACAGGGAATTGGAACTATGGCTACACCTTC. Amino acids: CASSMTGNWNYGYTF.

This rearrangement joins TRBV7-9 to TRBJ2-5, with a weak D call TRBD2 (6 bases). V was trimmed by 7 bases and J by 0 bases, leaving 15 bases between them. The CDR3 has 15 residues. The germline gives CDR1 SEHNR, CDR2 FQNEAQ (reference sequence). This CDR3 reads CASTPRLEYQETQYF. The CDR3 nucleotides are TGTGCCAGCACCCCACGACTAGAGTACCAAGAGACCCAGTACTTC. Looking up the rest from reference TRBV7-9 and TRBJ2-5 gives the full variable domain: DTGVSQNPRHKITKRGQNVTFRCDPISEHNRLYWYRQTLGQGPEFLTYFQNEAQLEKSRLLSDRFSAERPKGSFSTLEIQRTEQGDSAMYLCASTPRLEYQETQYFGPGTRLLVL.

J is TRBJ2-5 and V is TRBV20-1; D is undetermined. Germline-derived CDR1 and CDR2 are DFQATT and SNEGSKA (reference sequence). Trimming removed 3 bases at V and 5 bases at J, with 7 bases between. The length of the CDR3 is 11 residues. Here the CDR3 DNA reads TGCAGTGCTAGTGGGGATGAGACCCAGTACTTC. Protein product: CSASGDETQYF.

This clone showed up just a few times. The chain employs TRBV4-1 and TRBJ1-5, with unresolved D. Germline CDR1 is MGHRA and CDR2 is YSYEKL. This CDR3 spans 16 amino acids. The V end was cut by 2 bases, the J end by 0 bases, with 11 bases between. CDR3 nucleotides: TGCGCCAGCAGCCAAAAGTACGGAGATAGCAATCAGCCCCAGCATTTT. Translated, it gives CASSQKYGDSNQPQHF.

The chain recombines TRBV7-2 with TRBJ2-7; D not certain. Germline V CDR1 and CDR2: SGHTA, FQGNSA. This CDR3 comprises 14 residues. V lost 1 base, J lost 6 bases, and 13 bases lay in between. The CDR3, as DNA: TGTGCCAGCAGCTTAGTCTCGCGGCTGGGCGAGCAGTACTTC. It is translated as CASSLVSRLGEQYF.

Here the CDR3 reads CASSEDRGSSGNTIYF. As DNA, the CDR3 is TGTGCCAGTAGTGAAGACAGGGGAAGCTCTGGAAACACCATATATTTT. The J gene is TRBJ1-3, the V gene TRBV19, with 8 bases lining up with TRBD1. Trimming took 5 bases from V and 0 from J; bases not matched to a gene: 6. CDR1 and CDR2 (germline): LNHDA, SQIVND (reference sequence). CDR3 size: 16 residues.

This clone was picked up one time. In nucleotides, the CDR3 is TGTGTCAGAAGCCCCGAAGAGACCCAGTACTTC. Its protein is CVRSPEETQYF. The J gene is TRBJ2-5, the V gene TRBV7-5; the table's D call TRBD2 went unverified against the DNA. TRBV7-5 represents a pseudogene. This CDR3 contains 11 residues.

The chain joins TRBV10-3 to TRBJ1-2, with a tentative D call TRBD1 (5 bases). CDR3 size: 15 residues. The germline gives CDR1 ENHRY, CDR2 SYGVKD. Trimming removed 2 bases from V and 7 bases from J, with 17 bases in between. CDR3 in amino acids: CAISEGGNRVGGYTF. The CDR3 coding sequence is TGTGCCATCAGTGAGGGGGGGAACCGGGTCGGTGGCTACACCTTC.

This chain uses TRBV6-5 with TRBJ1-2, with D perhaps matching TRBD1 (5 bases). The V end was cut by 7 bases, the J end by 8 bases, with 20 bases between. CDR1 is MNHEY, CDR2 SVGAGI, per germline. The CDR3 sequence is 14 residues long. CDR3 amino acids: CASTGGSDPSGYTF. The CDR3 nucleotides read TGTGCCAGCACGGGGGGGTCTGATCCTAGCGGCTACACCTTC.

The sample holds a few counts of this clone. This rearrangement joins TRBV4-1 to TRBJ2-7; the D gene is possibly TRBD2 (5 bases). In germline, CDR1 is MGHRA, CDR2 YSYEKL. V lost 0 bases, J lost 6 bases, and 30 bases lay in between. The CDR3 length is 20 residues. CDR3: CASSQDLSVGEGATAGEQYF. The CDR3, as DNA: TGCGCCAGCAGCCAAGATCTTAGTGTAGGAGAGGGAGCGACGGCGGGCGAGCAGTACTTC.

V usage is TRBV4-3 and J usage is TRBJ2-1; 7 positions agree with TRBD2. The length of the CDR3 is 15 residues. V lost 4 bases, J lost 6 bases, and 9 bases stayed unmatched. Germline CDR1 and CDR2: LGHNA and YSLEER. CDR3 sequence: CASSPRAGVGNEQFF. CDR3 sequence (DNA): TGCGCCAGCAGCCCGCGGGCGGGAGTAGGCAATGAGCAGTTCTTC.

The chain recombines TRBV10-3 with TRBJ2-5, with 9 bases that match TRBD2. Germline CDR1 ENHRY, CDR2 SYGVKD. This CDR3 is built from 16 residues. After removal of 8 bases from V and 2 bases from J, the junction contained 12 bases not matched to a gene. The CDR3 is CAIGSGSGGIQETQYF. DNA for the CDR3: TGTGCCATCGGTAGCGGTAGCGGGGGAATACAAGAGACCCAGTACTTC.

The CDR3 DNA reads TGTGCCTGGAGTGCACACAGCGTGGGCTACGAGCAGTACTTC. Translating it yields CAWSAHSVGYEQYF. The chain joins TRBV30 to TRBJ2-7; no firm D call. The germline V gene has CDR1 GTSNPN and CDR2 SVGIG (reference sequence). The CDR3 is made up of 14 amino acids. V dropped 1 base and J dropped 3 bases, with 13 bases sitting between them. Full variable domain (missing parts from reference TRBV30 and TRBJ2-7): SQTIHQWPATLVQPVGSPLSLECTVEGTSNPNLYWYRQAAGRGLQLLFYSVGIGQISSEVPQNLSASRPQDRQFILSSKKLLLSDSGFYLCAWSAHSVGYEQYFGPGTRLTVT.

This clone was seen just once. CDR3 protein: CASGRTENYGYTF. DNA for the CDR3: TGTGCCAGCGGACGGACGGAAAACTATGGCTACACCTTC. The chain has TRBV6-5 and TRBJ1-2; D ambiguous. The germline V gene encodes CDR1 MNHEY and CDR2 SVGAGI. The length of the CDR3 is 13 residues. Trimming stripped 8 bases from V and 2 bases from J, with 12 bases between.

The rearrangement links TRBV27 to TRBJ2-1; 10 bases are shared with TRBD2. V lost 6 bases, J lost 15 bases, and 11 bases stayed unmatched. The CDR3 sequence is 13 residues long. Looked up from germline, CDR1 is MNHEY and CDR2 is SMNVEV (reference sequence). Here the CDR3 reads CASSPRGSGGMFF. The CDR3 nucleotides are TGTGCCAGCAGCCCCCGGGGTAGCGGGGGGATGTTCTTC.